Sequencing of this TCR beta chain was carried out in a study of blood T cells in healthy people across ages. Overall study findings and caveats: Because sorting was not performed, PBMCs prevented conclusive naive versus antigen-experienced comparison.

The people who gave samples were healthy Caucasians from Russia, aged roughly 6 to 90. Next came a second PCR, run for roughly 6 to 11 cycles, which used a sample-barcoded 5' primer along with a J-beta primer mix. TCRdb independently ran MiXCR on the 5' RACE reads; one entry per CDR3 protein. The sample holds over 750,000 distinct CDR3 sequences, 20% to 25% seen once. As regards this clonotype: Its antigen remains unknown.

J lost 7 bases, V lost 0 bases, and 5 bases had no gene match. Germline V CDR1 and CDR2: DFQATT, SNEGSKA (reference sequence). This CDR3 region has 14 residues. These sequences were also reported in another study, on T cells of mothers and their children. Per that study: The sample comes from some 10 healthy Caucasian donors: mothers and children.

Source material: blood. The V gene is TRBV20-1, the J gene TRBJ1-2; 10 bases match TRBD1. This TCR was recovered from a boy under 18 in good health. This CDR3 is CSARDGQGGGGYTF. As DNA, the CDR3 is TGCAGTGCTAGAGATGGACAGGGGGGTGGTGGCTACACCTTC.